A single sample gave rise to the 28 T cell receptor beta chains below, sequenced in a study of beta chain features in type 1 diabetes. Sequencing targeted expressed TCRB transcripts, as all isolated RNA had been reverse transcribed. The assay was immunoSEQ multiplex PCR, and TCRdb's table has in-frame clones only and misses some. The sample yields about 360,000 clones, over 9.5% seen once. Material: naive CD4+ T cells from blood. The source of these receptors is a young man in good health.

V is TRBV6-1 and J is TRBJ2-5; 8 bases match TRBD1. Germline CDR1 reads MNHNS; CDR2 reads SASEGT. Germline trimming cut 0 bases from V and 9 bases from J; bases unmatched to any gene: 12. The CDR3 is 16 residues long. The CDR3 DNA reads TGTGCCAGCAGTGAAGCCCGACAGGGAGGCAGGGGGCCCCAGTACTTC. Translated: CASSEARQGGRGPQYF.

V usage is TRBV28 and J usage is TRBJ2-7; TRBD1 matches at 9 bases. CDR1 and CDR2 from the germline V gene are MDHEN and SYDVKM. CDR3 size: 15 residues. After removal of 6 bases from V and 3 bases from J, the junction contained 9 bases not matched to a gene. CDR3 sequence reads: CASSRPGTGYYEQYF. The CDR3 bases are TGTGCCAGCAGCCGGCCGGGGACAGGGTACTACGAGCAGTACTTC.

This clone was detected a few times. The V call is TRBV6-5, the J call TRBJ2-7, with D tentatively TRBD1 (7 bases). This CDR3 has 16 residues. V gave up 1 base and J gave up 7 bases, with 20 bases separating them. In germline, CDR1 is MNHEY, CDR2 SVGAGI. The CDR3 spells CASSYYKGASAGEQYF. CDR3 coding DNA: TGTGCCAGCAGTTACTACAAGGGGGCCTCGGCGGGGGAGCAGTACTTC.

CDR3 in amino acids: CASSPQGGGTDTQYF. The CDR3 DNA reads TGCGCCAGCAGTCCGCAGGGAGGGGGCACAGATACGCAGTATTTT. V gene TRBV5-1 combines with J gene TRBJ2-3, with 7 bases matching TRBD2. The trim removed 5 bases at V and 1 base at J, leaving 7 bases unmatched. The CDR3 sequence is 15 residues long. Per the germline V gene, CDR1 is SGHRS and CDR2 is YFSETQ.

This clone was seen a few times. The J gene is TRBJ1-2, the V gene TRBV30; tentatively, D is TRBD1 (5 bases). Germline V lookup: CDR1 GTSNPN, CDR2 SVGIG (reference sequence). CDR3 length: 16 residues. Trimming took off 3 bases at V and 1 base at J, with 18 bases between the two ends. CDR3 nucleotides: TGTGCCTGGAGAGGAAGGCAGGGCCTTTATAACTATGGCTACACCTTC. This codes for CAWRGRQGLYNYGYTF.

CDR3 protein: CASSRARDRTGELFF. Here the CDR3 DNA reads TGTGCCAGCAGCCGAGCCCGGGACAGGACCGGGGAGCTGTTTTTT. The gene calls are TRBV7-3 and TRBJ2-2, with TRBD1 identical over 8 bases. Germline CDR1 is SGHTA and CDR2 is FQGTGA. CDR3 length: 15 residues. J lost 5 bases, V lost 5 bases, and 7 bases had no gene match.

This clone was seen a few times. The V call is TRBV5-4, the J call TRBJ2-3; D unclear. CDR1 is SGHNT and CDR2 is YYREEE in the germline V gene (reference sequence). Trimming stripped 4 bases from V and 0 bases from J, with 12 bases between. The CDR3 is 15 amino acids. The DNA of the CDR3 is TGTGCCAGCAGCCCGCTAAAAACTAGCACAGATACGCAGTATTTT. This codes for CASSPLKTSTDTQYF.

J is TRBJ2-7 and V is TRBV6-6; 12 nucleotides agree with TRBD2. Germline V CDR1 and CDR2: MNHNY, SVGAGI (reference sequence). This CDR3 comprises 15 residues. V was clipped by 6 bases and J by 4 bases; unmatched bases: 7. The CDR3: CASSTETSGSYEQYF. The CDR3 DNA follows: TGTGCCAGCAGCACCGAGACTAGCGGGAGTTACGAGCAGTACTTC.

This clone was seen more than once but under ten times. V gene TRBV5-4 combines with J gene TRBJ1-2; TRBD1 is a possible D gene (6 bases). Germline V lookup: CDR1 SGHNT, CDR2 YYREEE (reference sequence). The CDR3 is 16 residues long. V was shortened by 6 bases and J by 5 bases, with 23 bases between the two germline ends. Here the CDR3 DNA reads TGTGCCAGCACAACAGGGTCTTCTGGGTCGACATATGGCTACACCTTC. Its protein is CASTTGSSGSTYGYTF.

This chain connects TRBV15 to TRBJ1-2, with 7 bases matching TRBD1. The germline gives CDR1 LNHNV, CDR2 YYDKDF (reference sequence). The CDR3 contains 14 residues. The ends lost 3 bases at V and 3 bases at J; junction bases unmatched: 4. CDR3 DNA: TGTGCCACCAGCAGCTTAACAGGGGACTATGGCTACACCTTC. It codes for CATSSLTGDYGYTF.

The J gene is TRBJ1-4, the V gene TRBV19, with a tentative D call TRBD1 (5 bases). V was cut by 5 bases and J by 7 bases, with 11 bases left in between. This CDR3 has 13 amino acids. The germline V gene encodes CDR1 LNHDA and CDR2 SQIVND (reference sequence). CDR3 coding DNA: TGTGCCAGTAGTCGGGGGAACGGTGAAAAACTGTTTTTT. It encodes CASSRGNGEKLFF.

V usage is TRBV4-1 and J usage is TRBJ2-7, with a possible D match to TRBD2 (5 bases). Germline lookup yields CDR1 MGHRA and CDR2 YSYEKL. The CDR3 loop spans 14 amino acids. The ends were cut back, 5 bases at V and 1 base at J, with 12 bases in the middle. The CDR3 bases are TGCGCCAGCAGCGAGACCGGGATTTCCTACGAGCAGTACTTC. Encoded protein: CASSETGISYEQYF.

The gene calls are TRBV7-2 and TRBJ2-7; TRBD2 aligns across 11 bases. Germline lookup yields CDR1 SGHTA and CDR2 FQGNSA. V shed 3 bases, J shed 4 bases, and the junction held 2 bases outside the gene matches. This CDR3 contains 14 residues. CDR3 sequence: CASSFRLAGYEQYF. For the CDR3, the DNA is TGTGCCAGCAGCTTCAGACTAGCGGGGTACGAGCAGTACTTC.

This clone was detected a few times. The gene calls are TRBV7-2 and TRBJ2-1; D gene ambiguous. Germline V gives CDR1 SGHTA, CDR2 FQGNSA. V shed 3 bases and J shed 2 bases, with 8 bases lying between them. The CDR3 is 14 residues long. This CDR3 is CASSLRVPYNEQFF. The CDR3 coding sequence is TGTGCCAGCAGCTTGCGAGTTCCCTACAATGAGCAGTTCTTC.

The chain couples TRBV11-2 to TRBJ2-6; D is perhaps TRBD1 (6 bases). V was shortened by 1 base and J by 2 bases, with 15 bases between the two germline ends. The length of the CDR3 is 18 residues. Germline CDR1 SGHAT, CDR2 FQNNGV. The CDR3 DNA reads TGTGCCAGCAGCTTAGGGTATAGGGACAAAGCTGGGGCCAACGTCCTGACTTTC. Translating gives CASSLGYRDKAGANVLTF. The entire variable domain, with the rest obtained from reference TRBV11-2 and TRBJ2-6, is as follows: EAGVAQSPRYKIIEKRQSVAFWCNPISGHATLYWYQQILGQGPKLLIQFQNNGVVDDSQLPKDRFSAERLKGVDSTLKIQPAKLEDSAVYLCASSLGYRDKAGANVLTFGAGSRLTVL.

Here the CDR3 DNA reads TGTGCCAGCTCACAGGCCGGGGAACGCGAGCAGTACTTC. This gives the protein CASSQAGEREQYF. This rearrangement joins TRBV18 to TRBJ2-7; tentatively, D is TRBD2 (5 bases). Germline V lookup: CDR1 KGHSH, CDR2 LQKENI. CDR3 length: 13 residues. Trimming removed 4 bases at V and 6 bases at J, with 13 bases between.

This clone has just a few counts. The chain's CDR3 is CASSAIHGMNTEAFF. CDR3 nucleotide sequence: TGTGCCAGCAGCGCGATTCACGGTATGAACACTGAAGCTTTCTTT. This chain connects TRBV9 to TRBJ1-1; no clear D gene. The V gene lost 3 bases and the J gene lost 0 bases, with 12 bases spanning the gap. CDR1 SGDLS and CDR2 YYNGEE come from the germline V gene. The CDR3 extends over 15 amino acids.

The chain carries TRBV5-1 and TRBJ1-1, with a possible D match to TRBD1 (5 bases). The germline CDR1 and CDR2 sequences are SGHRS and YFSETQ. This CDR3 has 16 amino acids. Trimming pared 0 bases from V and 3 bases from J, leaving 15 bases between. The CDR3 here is CASSLEPGFMDTEAFF. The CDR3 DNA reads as TGCGCCAGCAGCTTGGAGCCAGGGTTTATGGACACTGAAGCTTTCTTT.

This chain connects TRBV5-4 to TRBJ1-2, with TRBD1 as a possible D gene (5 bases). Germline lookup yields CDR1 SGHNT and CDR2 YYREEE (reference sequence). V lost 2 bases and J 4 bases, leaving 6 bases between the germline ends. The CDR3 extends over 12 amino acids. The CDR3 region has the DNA TGTGCCAGCAGCTTCGACAGCTATGGCTACACCTTC. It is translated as CASSFDSYGYTF.

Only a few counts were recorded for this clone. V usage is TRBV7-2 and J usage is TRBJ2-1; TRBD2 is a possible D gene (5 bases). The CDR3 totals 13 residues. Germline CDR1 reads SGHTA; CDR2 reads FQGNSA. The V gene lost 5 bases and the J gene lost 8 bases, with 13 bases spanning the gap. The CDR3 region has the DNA TGTGCCAGCAGCCGATCCAGAGGGCATGAGCAGTTCTTC. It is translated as CASSRSRGHEQFF.

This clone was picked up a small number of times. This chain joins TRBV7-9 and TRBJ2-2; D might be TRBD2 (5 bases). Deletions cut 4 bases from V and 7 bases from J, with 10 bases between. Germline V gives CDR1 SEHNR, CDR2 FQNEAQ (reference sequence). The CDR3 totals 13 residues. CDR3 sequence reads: CASSYIAGGELFF. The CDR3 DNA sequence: TGTGCCAGCAGCTACATCGCGGGCGGGGAGCTGTTTTTT.

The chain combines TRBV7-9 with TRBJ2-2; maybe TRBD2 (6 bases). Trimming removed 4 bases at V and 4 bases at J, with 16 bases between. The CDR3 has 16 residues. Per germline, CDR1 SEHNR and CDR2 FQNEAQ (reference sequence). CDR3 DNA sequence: TGTGCCAGCAGCTCAAGCCCGGGGGAGAGCACCGGGGAGCTGTTTTTT. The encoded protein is CASSSSPGESTGELFF.

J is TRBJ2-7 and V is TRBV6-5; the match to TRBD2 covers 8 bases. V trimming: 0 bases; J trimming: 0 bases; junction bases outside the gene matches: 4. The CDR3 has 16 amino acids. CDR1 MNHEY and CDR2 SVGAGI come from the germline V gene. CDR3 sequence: CASSYSVAGPSYEQYF. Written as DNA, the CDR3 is TGTGCCAGCAGTTACTCCGTAGCGGGACCCTCCTACGAGCAGTACTTC.

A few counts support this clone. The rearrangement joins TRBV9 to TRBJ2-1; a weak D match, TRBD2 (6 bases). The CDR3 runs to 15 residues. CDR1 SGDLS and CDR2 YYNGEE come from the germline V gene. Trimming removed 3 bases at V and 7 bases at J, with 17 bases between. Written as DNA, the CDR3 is TGTGCCAGCAGCGCCGAACCCGGAGGGGCAAATGAGCAGTTCTTC. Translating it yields CASSAEPGGANEQFF.

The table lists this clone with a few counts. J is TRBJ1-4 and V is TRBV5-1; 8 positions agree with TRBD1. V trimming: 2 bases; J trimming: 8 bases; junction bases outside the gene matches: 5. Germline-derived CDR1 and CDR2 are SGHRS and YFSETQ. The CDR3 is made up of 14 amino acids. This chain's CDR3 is CASSFNRGSEKLFF. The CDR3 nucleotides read TGCGCCAGCAGCTTTAACAGGGGGAGCGAAAAACTGTTTTTT. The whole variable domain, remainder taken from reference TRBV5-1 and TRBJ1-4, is KAGVTQTPRYLIKTRGQQVTLSCSPISGHRSVSWYQQTPGQGLQFLFEYFSETQRNKGNFPGRFSGRQFSNSRSEMNVSTLELGDSALYLCASSFNRGSEKLFFGSGTQLSVL.

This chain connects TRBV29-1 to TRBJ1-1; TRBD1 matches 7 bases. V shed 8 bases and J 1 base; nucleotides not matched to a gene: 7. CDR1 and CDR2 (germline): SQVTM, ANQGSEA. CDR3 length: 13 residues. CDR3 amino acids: CSTRGQKNTEAFF. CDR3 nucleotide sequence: TGCAGCACCCGGGGACAGAAGAACACTGAAGCTTTCTTT.

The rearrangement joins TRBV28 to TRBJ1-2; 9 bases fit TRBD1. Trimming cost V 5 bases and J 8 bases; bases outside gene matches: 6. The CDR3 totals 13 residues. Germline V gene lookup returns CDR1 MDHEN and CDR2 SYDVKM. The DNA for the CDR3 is TGTGCCAGCAGTGAACAGGGGGCGCGAGGCTACACCTTC. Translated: CASSEQGARGYTF.

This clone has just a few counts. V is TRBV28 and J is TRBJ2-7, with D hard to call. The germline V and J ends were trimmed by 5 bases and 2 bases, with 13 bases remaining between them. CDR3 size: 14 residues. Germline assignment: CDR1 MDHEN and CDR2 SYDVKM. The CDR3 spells CASSPLPRPYEQYF. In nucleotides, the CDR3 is TGTGCCAGCAGTCCCCTGCCCAGGCCCTACGAGCAGTACTTC. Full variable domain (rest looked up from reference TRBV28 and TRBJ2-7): DVKVTQSSRYLVKRTGEKVFLECVQDMDHENMFWYRQDPGLGLRLIYFSYDVKMKEKGDIPEGYSVSREKKERFSLILESASTNQTSMYLCASSPLPRPYEQYFGPGTRLTVT.